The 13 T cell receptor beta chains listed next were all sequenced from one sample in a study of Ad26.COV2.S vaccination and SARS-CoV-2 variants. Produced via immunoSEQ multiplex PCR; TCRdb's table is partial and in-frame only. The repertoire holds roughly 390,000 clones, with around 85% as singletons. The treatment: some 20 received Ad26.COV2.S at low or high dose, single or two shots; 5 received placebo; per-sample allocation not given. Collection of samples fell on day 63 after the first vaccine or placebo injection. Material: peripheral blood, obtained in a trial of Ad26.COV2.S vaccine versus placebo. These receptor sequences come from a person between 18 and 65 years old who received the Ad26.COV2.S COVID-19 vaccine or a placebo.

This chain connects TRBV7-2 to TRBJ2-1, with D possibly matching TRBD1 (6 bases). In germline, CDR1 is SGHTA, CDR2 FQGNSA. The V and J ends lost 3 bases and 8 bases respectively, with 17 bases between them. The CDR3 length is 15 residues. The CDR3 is CASSFRVGGGDEQFF. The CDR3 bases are TGTGCCAGCAGCTTTCGCGTAGGGGGTGGCGATGAGCAGTTCTTC.

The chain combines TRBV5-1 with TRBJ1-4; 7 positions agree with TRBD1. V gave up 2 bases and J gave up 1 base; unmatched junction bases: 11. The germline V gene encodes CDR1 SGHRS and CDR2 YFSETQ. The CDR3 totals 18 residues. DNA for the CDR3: TGCGCCAGCAGCTTTGGACAGGACGGCTCAGTAACTAATGAAAAACTGTTTTTT. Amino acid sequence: CASSFGQDGSVTNEKLFF. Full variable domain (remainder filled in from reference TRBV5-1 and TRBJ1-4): KAGVTQTPRYLIKTRGQQVTLSCSPISGHRSVSWYQQTPGQGLQFLFEYFSETQRNKGNFPGRFSGRQFSNSRSEMNVSTLELGDSALYLCASSFGQDGSVTNEKLFFGSGTQLSVL.

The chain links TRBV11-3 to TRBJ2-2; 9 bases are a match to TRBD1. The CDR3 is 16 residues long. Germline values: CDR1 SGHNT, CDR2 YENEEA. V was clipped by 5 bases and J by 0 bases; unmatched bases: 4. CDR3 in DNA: TGTGCCAGCAGCCCCGGACAGGGGACGAACACCGGGGAGCTGTTTTTT. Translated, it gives CASSPGQGTNTGELFF.

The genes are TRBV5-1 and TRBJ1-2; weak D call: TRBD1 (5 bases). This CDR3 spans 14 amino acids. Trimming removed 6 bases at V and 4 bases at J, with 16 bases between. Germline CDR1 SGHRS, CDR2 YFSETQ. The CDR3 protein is CASTPLRQGYGYTF. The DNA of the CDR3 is TGCGCCAGCACCCCCCTGCGGCAGGGCTATGGCTACACCTTC.

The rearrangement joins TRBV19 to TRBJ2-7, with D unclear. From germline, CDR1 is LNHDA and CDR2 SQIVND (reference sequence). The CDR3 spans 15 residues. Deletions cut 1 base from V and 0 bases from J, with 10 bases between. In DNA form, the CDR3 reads TGTGCCAGTAGTATAGGTCAGGTAAGCTCCTACGAGCAGTACTTC. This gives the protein CASSIGQVSSYEQYF.

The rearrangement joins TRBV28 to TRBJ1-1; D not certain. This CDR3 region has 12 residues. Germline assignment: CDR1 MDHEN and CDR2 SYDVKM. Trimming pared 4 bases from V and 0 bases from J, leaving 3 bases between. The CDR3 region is CASSSMNTEAFF. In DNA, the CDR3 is TGTGCCAGCAGTTCCATGAACACTGAAGCTTTCTTT.

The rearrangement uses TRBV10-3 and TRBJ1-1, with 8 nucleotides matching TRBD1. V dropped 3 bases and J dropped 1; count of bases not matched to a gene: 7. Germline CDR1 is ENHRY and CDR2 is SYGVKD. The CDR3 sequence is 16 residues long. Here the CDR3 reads CAISDRTGGSNTEAFF. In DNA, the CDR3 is TGTGCCATCAGTGATAGAACAGGGGGGTCGAACACTGAAGCTTTCTTT.

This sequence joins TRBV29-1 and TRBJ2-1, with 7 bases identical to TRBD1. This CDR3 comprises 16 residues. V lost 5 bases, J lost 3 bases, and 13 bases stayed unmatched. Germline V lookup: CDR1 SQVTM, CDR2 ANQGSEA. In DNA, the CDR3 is TGCAGCGTTCCGAATATGATAGACAGGGACTACAATGAGCAGTTCTTC. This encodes CSVPNMIDRDYNEQFF.

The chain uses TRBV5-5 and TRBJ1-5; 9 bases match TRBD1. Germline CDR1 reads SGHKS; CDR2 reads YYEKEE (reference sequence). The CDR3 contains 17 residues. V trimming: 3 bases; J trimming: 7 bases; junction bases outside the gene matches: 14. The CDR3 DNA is TGTGCCAGCAGCTCGAAAAACGGGACAGGGTTAGACCAGCCCCAGCATTTT. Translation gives CASSSKNGTGLDQPQHF. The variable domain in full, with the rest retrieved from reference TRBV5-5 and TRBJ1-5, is DAGVTQSPTHLIKTRGQQVTLRCSPISGHKSVSWYQQVLGQGPQFIFQYYEKEERGRGNFPDRFSARQFPNYSSELNVNALLLGDSALYLCASSSKNGTGLDQPQHFGDGTRLSIL.

Here the CDR3 reads CASVPAGGYTF. The CDR3 DNA is TGCGCCAGCGTTCCCGCGGGTGGCTACACCTTC. The rearrangement links TRBV4-1 to TRBJ1-2; D call uncertain. The CDR3 has 11 residues. Germline values: CDR1 MGHRA, CDR2 YSYEKL. V lost 8 bases to trimming and J lost 7 bases, with 11 bases between them.

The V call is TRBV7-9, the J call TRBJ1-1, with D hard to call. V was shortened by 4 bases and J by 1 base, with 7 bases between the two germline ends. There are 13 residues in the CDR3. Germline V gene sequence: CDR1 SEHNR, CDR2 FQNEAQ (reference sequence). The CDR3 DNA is TGTGCCAGCAGCTCCCAGGAGAACACTGAAGCTTTCTTT. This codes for CASSSQENTEAFF.

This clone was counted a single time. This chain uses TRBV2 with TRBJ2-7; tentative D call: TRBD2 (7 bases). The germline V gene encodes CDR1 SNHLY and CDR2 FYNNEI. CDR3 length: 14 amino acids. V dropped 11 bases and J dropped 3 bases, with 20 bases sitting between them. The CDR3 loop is CAYGRGGLYYEQYF. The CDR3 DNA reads TGTGCCTATGGGAGGGGGGGCCTTTACTACGAGCAGTACTTC.

CDR3 sequence: CATSDSVLDEQFF. CDR3 nucleotides: TGTGCCACCAGTGATTCAGTCTTGGATGAGCAGTTCTTC. This chain uses TRBV24-1 with TRBJ2-1; D gene uncertain. Germline-derived CDR1 and CDR2 are KGHDR and SFDVKD. Trimming took off 2 bases at V and 8 bases at J, with 9 bases between the two ends. This CDR3 has 13 amino acids.